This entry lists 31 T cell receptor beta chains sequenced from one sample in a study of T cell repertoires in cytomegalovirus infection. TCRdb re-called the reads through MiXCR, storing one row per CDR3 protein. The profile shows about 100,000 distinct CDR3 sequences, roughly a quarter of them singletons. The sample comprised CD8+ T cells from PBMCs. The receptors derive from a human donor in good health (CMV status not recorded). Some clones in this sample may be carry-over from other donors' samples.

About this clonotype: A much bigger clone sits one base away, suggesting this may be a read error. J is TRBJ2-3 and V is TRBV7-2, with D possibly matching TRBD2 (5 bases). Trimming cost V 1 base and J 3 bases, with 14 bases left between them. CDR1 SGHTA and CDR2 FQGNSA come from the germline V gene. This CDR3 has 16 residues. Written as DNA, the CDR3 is TGTGCCAGCAGCTTAGAACTGGTGGGAGTAACAGATACGCAGTATTTT. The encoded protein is CASSLELVGVTDTQYF.

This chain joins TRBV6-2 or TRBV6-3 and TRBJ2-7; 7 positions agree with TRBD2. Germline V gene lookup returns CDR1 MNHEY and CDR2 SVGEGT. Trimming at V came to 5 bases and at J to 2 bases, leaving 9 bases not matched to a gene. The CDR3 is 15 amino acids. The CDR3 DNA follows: TGTGCCAGCAGTGAACTTCGGGACTACCCCTACGAGCAGTACTTC. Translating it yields CASSELRDYPYEQYF.

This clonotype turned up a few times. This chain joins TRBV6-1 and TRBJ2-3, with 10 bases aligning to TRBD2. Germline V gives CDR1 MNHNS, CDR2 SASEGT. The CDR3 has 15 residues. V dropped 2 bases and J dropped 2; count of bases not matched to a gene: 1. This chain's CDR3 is CASSELAGDTDTQYF. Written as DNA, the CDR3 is TGTGCCAGCAGTGAACTAGCGGGGGACACAGATACGCAGTATTTT.

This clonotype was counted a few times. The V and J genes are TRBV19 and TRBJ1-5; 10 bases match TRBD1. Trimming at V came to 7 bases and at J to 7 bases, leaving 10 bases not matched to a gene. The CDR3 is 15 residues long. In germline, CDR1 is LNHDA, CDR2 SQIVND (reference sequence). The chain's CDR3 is CASKGDRGLVQPQHF. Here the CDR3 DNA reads TGTGCCAGTAAGGGGGACAGGGGCCTGGTACAGCCCCAGCATTTT.

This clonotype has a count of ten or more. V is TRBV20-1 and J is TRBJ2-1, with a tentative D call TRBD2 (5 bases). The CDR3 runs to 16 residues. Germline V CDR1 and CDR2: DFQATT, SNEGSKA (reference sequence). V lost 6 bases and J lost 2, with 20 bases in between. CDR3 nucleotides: TGCAGTGCCGATATGACCGAATTCGGGGCCTACAATGAGCAGTTCTTC. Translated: CSADMTEFGAYNEQFF.

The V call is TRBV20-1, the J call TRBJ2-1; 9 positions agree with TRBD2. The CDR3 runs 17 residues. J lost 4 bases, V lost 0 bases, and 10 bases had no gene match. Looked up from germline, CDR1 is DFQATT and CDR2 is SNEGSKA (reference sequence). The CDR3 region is CSAREQPTSGWYNEQFF. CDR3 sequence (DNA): TGCAGTGCTAGAGAACAACCCACTAGCGGGTGGTACAATGAGCAGTTCTTC.

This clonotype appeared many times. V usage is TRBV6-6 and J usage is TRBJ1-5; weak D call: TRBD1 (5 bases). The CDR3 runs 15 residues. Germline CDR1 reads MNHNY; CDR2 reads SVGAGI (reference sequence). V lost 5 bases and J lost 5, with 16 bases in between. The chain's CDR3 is CASSTWGSGDQPQHF. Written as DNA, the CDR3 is TGTGCCAGCAGTACATGGGGGAGTGGGGATCAGCCCCAGCATTTT.

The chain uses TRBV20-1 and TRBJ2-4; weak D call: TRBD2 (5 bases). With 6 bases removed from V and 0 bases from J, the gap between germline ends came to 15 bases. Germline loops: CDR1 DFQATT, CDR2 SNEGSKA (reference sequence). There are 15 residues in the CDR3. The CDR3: CSAIGLGLAKNIQYF. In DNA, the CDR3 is TGCAGTGCGATCGGACTGGGCCTAGCCAAAAACATTCAGTACTTC.

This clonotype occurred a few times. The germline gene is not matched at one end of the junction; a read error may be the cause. CDR3 nucleotide sequence: TGTGCCAGCGGTGAGCGGGACCCGTCCTACAATGAGCAGTTCTTC. Translating it yields CASGERDPSYNEQFF. V usage is TRBV2 and J usage is TRBJ2-1; 7 positions match TRBD2. The germline V gene has CDR1 SNHLY and CDR2 FYNNEI. The CDR3 spans 15 residues.

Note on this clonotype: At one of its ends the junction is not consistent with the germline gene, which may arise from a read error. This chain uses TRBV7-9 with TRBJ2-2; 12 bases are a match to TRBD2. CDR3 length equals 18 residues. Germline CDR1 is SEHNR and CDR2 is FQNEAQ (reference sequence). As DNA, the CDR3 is TGTGACAGCAGCTCCCAGACTAGCGGGAGCGGGTATGTCGGGGAGCTGTTTTTT. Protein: CDSSSQTSGSGYVGELFF.

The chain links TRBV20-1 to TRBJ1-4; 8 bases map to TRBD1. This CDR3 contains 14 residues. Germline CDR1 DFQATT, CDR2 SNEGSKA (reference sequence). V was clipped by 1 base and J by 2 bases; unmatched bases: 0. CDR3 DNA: TGCAGTGCTAGAGGGACAGGGACTAATGAAAAACTGTTTTTT. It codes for CSARGTGTNEKLFF.

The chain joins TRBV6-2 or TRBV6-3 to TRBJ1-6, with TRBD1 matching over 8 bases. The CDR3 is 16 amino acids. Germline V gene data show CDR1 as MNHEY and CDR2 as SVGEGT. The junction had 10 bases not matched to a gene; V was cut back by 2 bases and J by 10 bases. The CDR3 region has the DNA TGTGCCAGCAGTTACGAGATCGGACAGGGAGGGTCACCCCTCCACTTT. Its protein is CASSYEIGQGGSPLHF.

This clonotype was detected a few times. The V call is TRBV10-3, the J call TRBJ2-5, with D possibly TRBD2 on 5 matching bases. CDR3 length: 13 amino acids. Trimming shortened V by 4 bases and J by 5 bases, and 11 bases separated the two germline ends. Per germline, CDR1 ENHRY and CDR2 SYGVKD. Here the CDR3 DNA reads TGTGCCATCAGTGCCGGATCGGGGGAGACCCAGTACTTC. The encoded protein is CAISAGSGETQYF.

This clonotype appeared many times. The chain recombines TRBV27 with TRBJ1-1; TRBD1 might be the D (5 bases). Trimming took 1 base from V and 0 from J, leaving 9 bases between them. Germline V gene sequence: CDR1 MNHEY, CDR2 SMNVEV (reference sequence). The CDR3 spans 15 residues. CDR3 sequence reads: CASSLYPGMNTEAFF. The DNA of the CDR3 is TGTGCCAGCAGTTTATACCCAGGGATGAACACTGAAGCTTTCTTT.

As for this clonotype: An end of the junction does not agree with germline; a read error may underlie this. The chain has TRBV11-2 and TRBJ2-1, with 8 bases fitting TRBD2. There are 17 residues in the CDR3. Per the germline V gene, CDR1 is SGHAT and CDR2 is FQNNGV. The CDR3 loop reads CASSLDLGTRGSNELFF. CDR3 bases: TGTGCCAGCAGCTTAGATCTTGGGACTAGGGGAAGTAATGAGCTGTTCTTC.

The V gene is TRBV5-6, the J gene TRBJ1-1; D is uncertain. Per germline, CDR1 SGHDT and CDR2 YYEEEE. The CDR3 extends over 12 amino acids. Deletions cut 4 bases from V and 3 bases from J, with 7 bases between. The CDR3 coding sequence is TGTGCCAGCAGCCTCTGGGACACTGAAGCTTTCTTT. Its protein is CASSLWDTEAFF. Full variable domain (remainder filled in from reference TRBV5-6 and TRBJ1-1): DAGVTQSPTHLIKTRGQQVTLRCSPKSGHDTVSWYQQALGQGPQFIFQYYEEEERQRGNFPDRFSGHQFPNYSSELNVNALLLGDSALYLCASSLWDTEAFFGQGTRLTVV.

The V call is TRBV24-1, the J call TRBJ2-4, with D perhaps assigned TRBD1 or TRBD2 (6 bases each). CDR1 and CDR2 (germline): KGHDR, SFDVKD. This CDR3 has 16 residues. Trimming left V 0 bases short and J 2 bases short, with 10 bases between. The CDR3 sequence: CATSDLPGGSKNIQYF. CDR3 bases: TGTGCCACCAGTGATTTGCCCGGGGGCTCCAAAAACATTCAGTACTTC.

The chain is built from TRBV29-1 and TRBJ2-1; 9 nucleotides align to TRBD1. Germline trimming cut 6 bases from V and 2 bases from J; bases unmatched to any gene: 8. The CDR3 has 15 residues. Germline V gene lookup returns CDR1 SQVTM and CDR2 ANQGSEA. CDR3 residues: CSVTGQGETYNEQFF. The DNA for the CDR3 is TGCAGCGTGACGGGACAGGGTGAAACCTACAATGAGCAGTTCTTC.

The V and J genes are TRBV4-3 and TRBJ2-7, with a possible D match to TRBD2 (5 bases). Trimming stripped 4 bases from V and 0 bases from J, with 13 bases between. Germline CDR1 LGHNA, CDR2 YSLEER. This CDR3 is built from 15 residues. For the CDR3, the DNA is TGCGCCAGCAGCCCAACTCGGGGAAGCTCCTACGAGCAGTACTTC. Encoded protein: CASSPTRGSSYEQYF.

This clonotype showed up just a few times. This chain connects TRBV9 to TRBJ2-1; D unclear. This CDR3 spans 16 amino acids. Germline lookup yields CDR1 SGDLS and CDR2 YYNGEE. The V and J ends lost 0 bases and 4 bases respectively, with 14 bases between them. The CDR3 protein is CASSVGQLLPYNEQFF. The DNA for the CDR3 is TGTGCCAGCAGCGTAGGGCAGCTACTACCTTACAATGAGCAGTTCTTC.

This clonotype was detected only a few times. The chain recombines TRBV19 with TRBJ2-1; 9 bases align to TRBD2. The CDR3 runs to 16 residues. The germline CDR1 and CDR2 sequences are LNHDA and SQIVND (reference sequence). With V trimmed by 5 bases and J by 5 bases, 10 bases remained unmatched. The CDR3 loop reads CASSQPRGGWDNEQFF. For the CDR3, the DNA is TGTGCCAGTAGTCAACCGCGGGGGGGTTGGGACAATGAGCAGTTCTTC.

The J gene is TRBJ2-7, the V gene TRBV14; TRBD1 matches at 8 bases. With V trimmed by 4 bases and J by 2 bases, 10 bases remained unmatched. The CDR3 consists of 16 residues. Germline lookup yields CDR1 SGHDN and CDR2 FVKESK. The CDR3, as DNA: TGTGCCAGCAGCCCTCGATCAGGGGGCTTTACCTACGAGCAGTACTTC. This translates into CASSPRSGGFTYEQYF.

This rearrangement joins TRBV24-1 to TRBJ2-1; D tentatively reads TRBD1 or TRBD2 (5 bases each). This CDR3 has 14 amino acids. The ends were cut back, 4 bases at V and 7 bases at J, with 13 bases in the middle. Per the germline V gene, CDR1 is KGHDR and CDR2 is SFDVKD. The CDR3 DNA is TGTGCCACCAGTGAAACGGGGCGCCGAAATGAGCAGTTCTTC. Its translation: CATSETGRRNEQFF.

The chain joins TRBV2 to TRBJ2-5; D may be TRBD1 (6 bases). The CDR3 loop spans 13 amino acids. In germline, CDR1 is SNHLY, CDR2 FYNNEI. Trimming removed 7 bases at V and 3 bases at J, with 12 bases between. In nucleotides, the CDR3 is TGTGCCAGCACCCCGGACAGCGAAGAGACCCAGTACTTC. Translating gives CASTPDSEETQYF. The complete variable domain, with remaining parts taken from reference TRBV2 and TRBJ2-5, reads EPEVTQTPSHQVTQMGQEVILRCVPISNHLYFYWYRQILGQKVEFLVSFYNNEISEKSEIFDDQFSVERPDGSNFTLKIRSTKLEDSAMYFCASTPDSEETQYFGPGTRLLVL.

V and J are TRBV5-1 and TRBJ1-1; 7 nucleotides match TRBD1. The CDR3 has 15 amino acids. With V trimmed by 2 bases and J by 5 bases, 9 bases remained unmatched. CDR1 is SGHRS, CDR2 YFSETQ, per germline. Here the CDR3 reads CASSLERQGGTEAFF. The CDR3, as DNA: TGCGCCAGCAGCTTAGAGAGACAGGGTGGGACTGAAGCTTTCTTT.

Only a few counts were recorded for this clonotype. CDR3 loop: CASSGVGTREYEQYF. Here the CDR3 DNA reads TGTGCCAGCAGCGGCGTGGGGACAAGGGAATACGAGCAGTACTTC. The J gene is TRBJ2-7, the V gene TRBV7-4; D might be TRBD1 (6 bases). The CDR3 contains 15 residues. The V end was cut by 5 bases, the J end by 4 bases, with 18 bases between. CDR1 and CDR2 (germline): SGHVT, SQSDAQ.

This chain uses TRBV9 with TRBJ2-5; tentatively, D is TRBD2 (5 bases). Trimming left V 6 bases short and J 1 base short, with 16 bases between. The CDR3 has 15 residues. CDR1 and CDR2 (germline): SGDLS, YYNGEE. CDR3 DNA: TGTGCCAGCACCCACCCGGAGGACTCCCAAGAGACCCAGTACTTC. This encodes CASTHPEDSQETQYF. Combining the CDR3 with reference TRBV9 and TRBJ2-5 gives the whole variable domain DSGVTQTPKHLITATGQRVTLRCSPRSGDLSVYWYQQSLDQGLQFLIQYYNGEERAKGNILERFSAQQFPDLHSELNLSSLELGDSALYFCASTHPEDSQETQYFGPGTRLLVL.

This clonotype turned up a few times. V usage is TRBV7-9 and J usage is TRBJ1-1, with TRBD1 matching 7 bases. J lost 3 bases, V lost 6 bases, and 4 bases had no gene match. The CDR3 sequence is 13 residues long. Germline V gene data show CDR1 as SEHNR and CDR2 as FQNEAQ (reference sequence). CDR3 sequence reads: CASRHTGDTEAFF. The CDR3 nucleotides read TGTGCCAGCAGACATACAGGGGACACTGAAGCTTTCTTT.

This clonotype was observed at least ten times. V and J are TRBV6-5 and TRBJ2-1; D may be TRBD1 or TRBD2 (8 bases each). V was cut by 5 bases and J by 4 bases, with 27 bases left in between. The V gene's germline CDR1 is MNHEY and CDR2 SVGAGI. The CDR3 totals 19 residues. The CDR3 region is CASSPAGGGRHVRYNEQFF. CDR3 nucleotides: TGTGCCAGCAGTCCCGCAGGGGGCGGGAGGCACGTCCGTTACAATGAGCAGTTCTTC.

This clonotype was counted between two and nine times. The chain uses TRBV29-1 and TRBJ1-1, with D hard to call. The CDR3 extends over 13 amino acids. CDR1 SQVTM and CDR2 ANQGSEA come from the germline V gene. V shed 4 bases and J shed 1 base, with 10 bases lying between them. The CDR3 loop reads CSVAYIGNTEAFF. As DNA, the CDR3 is TGCAGCGTTGCTTACATAGGGAACACTGAAGCTTTCTTT.

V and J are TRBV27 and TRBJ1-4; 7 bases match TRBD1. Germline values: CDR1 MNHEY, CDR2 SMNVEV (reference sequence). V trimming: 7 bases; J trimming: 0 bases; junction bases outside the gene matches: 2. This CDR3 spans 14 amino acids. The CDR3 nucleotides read TGTGCCAGCAAGGACAGGCCAACTAATGAAAAACTGTTTTTT. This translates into CASKDRPTNEKLFF.